Reported below is one TCR beta chain. The study ran its PCR with 60 Vbeta and 13 Jbeta primers. The method was immunoSEQ multiplex PCR; TCRdb's version includes in-frame clones alone and lacks a portion of them. Among some 160,000 clones listed, over 60% were seen once. This entry comes from a study of cytomegalovirus exposure and HLA in healthy donors. Germline V gene data show CDR1 as SGHDN and CDR2 as FVKESK. This CDR3 spans 13 amino acids. V was clipped by 6 bases and J by 8 bases, with 17 bases between them. Sequences were obtained from PBMCs. The gene calls are TRBV14 and TRBJ2-7; perhaps TRBD1 as D (6 bases). The source of this sequence is a woman in her twenties or thirties in good health and CMV-seronegative. This CDR3 reads CASSGGGRGKQYF. The CDR3 DNA reads as TGTGCCAGCAGTGGGGGCGGTAGAGGCAAGCAGTACTTC.